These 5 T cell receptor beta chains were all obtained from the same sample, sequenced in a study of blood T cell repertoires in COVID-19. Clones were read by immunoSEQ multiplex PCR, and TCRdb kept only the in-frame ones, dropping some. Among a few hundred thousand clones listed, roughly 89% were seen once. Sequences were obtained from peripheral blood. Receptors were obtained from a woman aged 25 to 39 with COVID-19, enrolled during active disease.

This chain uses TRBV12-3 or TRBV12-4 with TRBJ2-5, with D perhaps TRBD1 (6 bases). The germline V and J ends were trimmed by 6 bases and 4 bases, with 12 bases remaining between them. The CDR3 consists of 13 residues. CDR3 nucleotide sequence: TGTGCCAGCAGCCCAGGGGAGAGAGAGACCCAGTACTTC. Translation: CASSPGERETQYF.

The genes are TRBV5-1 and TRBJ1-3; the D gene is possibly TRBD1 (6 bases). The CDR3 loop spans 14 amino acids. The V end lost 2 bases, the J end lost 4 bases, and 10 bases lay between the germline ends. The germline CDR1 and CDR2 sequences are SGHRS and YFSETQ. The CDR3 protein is CASSLPGQGNTIYF. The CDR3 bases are TGCGCCAGCAGCTTACCAGGACAGGGAAACACCATATATTTT.

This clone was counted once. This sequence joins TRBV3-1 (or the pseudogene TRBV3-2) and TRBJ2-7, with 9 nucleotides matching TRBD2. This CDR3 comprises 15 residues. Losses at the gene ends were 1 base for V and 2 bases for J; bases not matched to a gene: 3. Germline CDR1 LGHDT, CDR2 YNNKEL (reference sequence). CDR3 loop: CASSQGGGAPYEQYF. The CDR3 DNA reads TGTGCCAGCAGCCAAGGCGGGGGGGCCCCCTACGAGCAGTACTTC.

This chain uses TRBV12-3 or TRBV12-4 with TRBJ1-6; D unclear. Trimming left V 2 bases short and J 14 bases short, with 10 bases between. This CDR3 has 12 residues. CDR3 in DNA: TGTGCCAGCAGTTTAATTCCGTCGGCCCTCCACTTT. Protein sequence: CASSLIPSALHF.

The CDR3 coding sequence is TGTGCCAGCAGCCAGGGACTCTTCTATGGCTACACCTTC. This gives the protein CASSQGLFYGYTF. J is TRBJ1-2 and V is TRBV12-3 or TRBV12-4; D is possibly TRBD1 (5 bases). The CDR3 runs to 13 residues. V lost 6 bases to trimming and J lost 4 bases, with 12 bases between them.